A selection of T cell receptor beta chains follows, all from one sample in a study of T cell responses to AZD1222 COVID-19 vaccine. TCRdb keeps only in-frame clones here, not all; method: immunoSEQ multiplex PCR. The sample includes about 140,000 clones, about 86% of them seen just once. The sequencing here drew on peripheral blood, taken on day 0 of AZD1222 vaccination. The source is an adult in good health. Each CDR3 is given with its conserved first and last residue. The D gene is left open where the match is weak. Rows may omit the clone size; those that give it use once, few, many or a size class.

TGTGCCAGCAAGTGGGACGGCCTGAAGCCTAACTATGGCTACACCTTC,CASKWDGLKPNYGYTF,TRBJ1-2,.,TRBV9,16,.
TGCGCCAGCAGCCAAGATGAGGCAGGCTTTAGGCCCCAGCATTTT,CASSQDEAGFRPQHF,TRBJ1-5,.,TRBV4-1,15,.
TGTGCCAGCAGCTTAGGTCCGGGGAACTCCTACAATGAGCAGTTCTTC,CASSLGPGNSYNEQFF,TRBJ2-1,.,TRBV7-3,16,.
TGCGCCAGCAGCTTGGAACTAGCGGGAGGACCCTCCTACAATGAGCAGTTCTTC,CASSLELAGGPSYNEQFF,TRBJ2-1,.,TRBV5-1,18,TRBD2
TGCGCCAGCAGCCGTGGGACTAGCGGCGTAGGGGGAGATACGCAGTATTTT,CASSRGTSGVGGDTQYF,TRBJ2-3,.,TRBV5-1,17,TRBD2
TGTGCCAGCAGCTTAGAGGCAGCCTACGAGCAGTACTTC,CASSLEAAYEQYF,TRBJ2-7,.,TRBV7-9,13,.
TGCGCCAGCAGCCAGGTCCCTCGGGAGAGCTCCTACAATGAGCAGTTCTTC,CASSQVPRESSYNEQFF,TRBJ2-1,.,TRBV4-3,17,.
TGTGCCAGTAGACGAATTACTAGCGGGAGGCAAAATGAGCAGTTCTTC,CASRRITSGRQNEQFF,TRBJ2-1,.,TRBV19,16,TRBD2
TGTGCCAGCAGCTTGGGACAGGGGAGGTACGAGCAGTACTTC,CASSLGQGRYEQYF,TRBJ2-7,.,TRBV5-6,14,TRBD1
TGTGCCTGGAGTTCCCGCGACAATCAGCCCCAGCATTTT,CAWSSRDNQPQHF,TRBJ1-5,.,TRBV30,13,.
TGTGCCAGCAGGAAGACTAGCGGGAGGGTTGGGAACACCGGGGAGCTGTTTTTT,CASRKTSGRVGNTGELFF,TRBJ2-2,.,TRBV7-3,18,TRBD2
TGTGCCAGCACCCTGGGTACAGAACAGCCCCAGCATTTT,CASTLGTEQPQHF,TRBJ1-5,few,TRBV12-3/TRBV12-4,13,.
TGTGCCATCAGTGAGTCGGGGGGCGAATATGGCTACACCTTC,CAISESGGEYGYTF,TRBJ1-2,.,TRBV10-3,14,.
TGCGCCAGCAGCGTAAACATGGGGACTAGCACAGATACGCAGTATTTT,CASSVNMGTSTDTQYF,TRBJ2-3,few,TRBV5-1,16,.
TGTGCCACCAGTGAGTCCGGGACAGAGACGCAGTATTTT,CATSESGTETQYF,TRBJ2-3,.,TRBV24-1,13,TRBD1
TGCAGCGCTCCTGGGGTAGGCACACAAGAGACCCAGTACTTC,CSAPGVGTQETQYF,TRBJ2-5,once,TRBV29-1,14,.
TGTGCCAGCAGCGTAGAGGGACGGTTAAATGAGCAGTTCTTC,CASSVEGRLNEQFF,TRBJ2-1,.,TRBV9,14,.
TGTGCCAGCAACCCGACAGGGTCCTATGGCTACACCTTC,CASNPTGSYGYTF,TRBJ1-2,.,TRBV6-5,13,TRBD1
TGTGCCAGCAGCGCCTCCACAGATACGCAGTATTTT,CASSASTDTQYF,TRBJ2-3,.,TRBV9,12,.
TGTGCCAGCACCCCGGTAGACACAGATACGCAGTATTTT,CASTPVDTDTQYF,TRBJ2-3,.,TRBV6-5,13,.
TGTGCCAGCAGCTTAGCCGTGGGAGCCTACAATGAGCAGTTCTTC,CASSLAVGAYNEQFF,TRBJ2-1,few,TRBV7-2,15,.
TGTGCCAGCCAGTCCGGGGGAGCGGGAGTTGGAGATACGCAGTATTTT,CASQSGGAGVGDTQYF,TRBJ2-3,.,TRBV7-2,16,TRBD2
TGTGCCAGCTCGGGACTAGCGGAGTTTGTGGATACGCAGTATTTT,CASSGLAEFVDTQYF,TRBJ2-3,.,TRBV18,15,TRBD2
TGTGCCAGCAGCCCGGGACTGATCCCATCCTACGAGCAGTACTTC,CASSPGLIPSYEQYF,TRBJ2-7,.,TRBV27,15,.
TGTGCCAGCAGTGTCCGGACTAGCGGGAGAAGCCACAATGAGCAGTTCTTC,CASSVRTSGRSHNEQFF,TRBJ2-1,.,TRBV6-1,17,TRBD2
TGTGCCAGCAGCTTAGTCCAGGGGGGAGGCACTGAAGCTTTCTTT,CASSLVQGGGTEAFF,TRBJ1-1,once,TRBV7-9,15,TRBD1
TGTGCCAGCAGTCCCTCCGGTCCGGCTGCTTTCTTT,CASSPSGPAAFF,TRBJ1-1,once,TRBV27,12,.
TGTGCCAGCAGCCAGAGGACCGTGGGTGAGCAGTTCTTC,CASSQRTVGEQFF,TRBJ2-1,.,TRBV16,13,.
TGCGCCAGAAGTTCCGGACAGTCATTCTACGAGCAGTACTTC,CARSSGQSFYEQYF,TRBJ2-7,.,TRBV10-1,14,.